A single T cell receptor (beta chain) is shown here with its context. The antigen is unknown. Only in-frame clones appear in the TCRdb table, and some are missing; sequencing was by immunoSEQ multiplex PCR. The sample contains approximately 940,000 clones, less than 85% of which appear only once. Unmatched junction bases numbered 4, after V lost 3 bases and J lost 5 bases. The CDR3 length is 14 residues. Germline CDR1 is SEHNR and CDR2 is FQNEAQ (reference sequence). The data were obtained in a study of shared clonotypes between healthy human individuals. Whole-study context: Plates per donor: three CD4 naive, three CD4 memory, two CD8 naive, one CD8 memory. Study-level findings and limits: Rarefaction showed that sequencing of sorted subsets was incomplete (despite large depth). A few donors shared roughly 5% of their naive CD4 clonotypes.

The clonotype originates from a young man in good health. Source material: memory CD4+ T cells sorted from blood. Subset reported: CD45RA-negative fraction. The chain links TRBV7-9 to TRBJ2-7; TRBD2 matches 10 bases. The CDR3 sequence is CASSFSGRSNEQYF. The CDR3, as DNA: TGTGCCAGCAGCTTTAGCGGGAGGTCCAACGAGCAGTACTTC.